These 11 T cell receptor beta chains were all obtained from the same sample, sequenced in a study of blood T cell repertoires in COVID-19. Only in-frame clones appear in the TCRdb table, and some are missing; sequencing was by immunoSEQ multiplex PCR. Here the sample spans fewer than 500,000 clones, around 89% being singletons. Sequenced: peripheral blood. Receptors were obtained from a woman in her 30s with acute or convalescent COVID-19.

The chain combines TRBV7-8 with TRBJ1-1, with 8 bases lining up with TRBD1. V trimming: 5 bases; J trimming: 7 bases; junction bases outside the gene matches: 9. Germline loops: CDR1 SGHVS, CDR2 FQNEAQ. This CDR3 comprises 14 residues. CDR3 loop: CASSVERTGSEAFF. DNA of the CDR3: TGTGCCAGCAGCGTAGAGAGGACAGGGAGTGAAGCTTTCTTT.

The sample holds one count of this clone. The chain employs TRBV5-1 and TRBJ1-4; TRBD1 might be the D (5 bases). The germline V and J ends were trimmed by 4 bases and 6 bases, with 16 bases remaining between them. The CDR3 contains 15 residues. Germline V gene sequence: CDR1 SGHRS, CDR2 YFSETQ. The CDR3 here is CASSRREGRDEKLFF. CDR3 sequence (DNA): TGCGCCAGCAGCCGTAGGGAGGGACGGGATGAAAAACTGTTTTTT. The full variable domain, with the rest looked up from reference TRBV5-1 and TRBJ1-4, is KAGVTQTPRYLIKTRGQQVTLSCSPISGHRSVSWYQQTPGQGLQFLFEYFSETQRNKGNFPGRFSGRQFSNSRSEMNVSTLELGDSALYLCASSRREGRDEKLFFGSGTQLSVL.

CDR3 residues: CASSPRGQGGNQPQHF. The DNA of the CDR3 is TGTGCCAGCTCACCACGGGGACAGGGGGGCAATCAGCCCCAGCATTTT. The rearrangement links TRBV18 to TRBJ1-5, with 11 nucleotides matching TRBD1. The germline gives CDR1 KGHSH, CDR2 LQKENI. This CDR3 has 16 amino acids. Trimming cost V 1 base and J 2 bases; bases outside gene matches: 1. The full variable domain, in which reference TRBV18 and TRBJ1-5 provide the parts outside the CDR3, is NAGVMQNPRHLVRRRGQEARLRCSPMKGHSHVYWYRQLPEEGLKFMVYLQKENIIDESGMPKERFSAEFPKEGPSILRIQQVVRGDSAAYFCASSPRGQGGNQPQHFGDGTRLSIL.

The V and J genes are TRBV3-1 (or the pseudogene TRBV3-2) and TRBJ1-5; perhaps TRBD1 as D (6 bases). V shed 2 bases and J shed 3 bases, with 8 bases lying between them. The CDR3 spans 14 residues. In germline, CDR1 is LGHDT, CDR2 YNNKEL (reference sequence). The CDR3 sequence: CASSQQGSNQPQHF. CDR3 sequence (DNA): TGTGCCAGCAGCCAACAGGGGTCCAATCAGCCCCAGCATTTT.

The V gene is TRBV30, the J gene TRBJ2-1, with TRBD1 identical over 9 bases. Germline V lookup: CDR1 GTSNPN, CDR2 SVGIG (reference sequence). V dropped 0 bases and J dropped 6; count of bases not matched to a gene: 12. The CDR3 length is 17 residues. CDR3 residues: CAWSVRLGQGPSNEQFF. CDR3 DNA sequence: TGTGCCTGGAGTGTACGGCTGGGACAGGGTCCATCCAATGAGCAGTTCTTC.

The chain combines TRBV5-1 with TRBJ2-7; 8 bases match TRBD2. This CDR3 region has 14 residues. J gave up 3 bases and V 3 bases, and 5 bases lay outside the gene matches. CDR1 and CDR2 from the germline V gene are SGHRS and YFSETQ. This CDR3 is CASSSGLAGYEQYF. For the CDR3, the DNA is TGCGCCAGCAGCTCTGGACTAGCCGGCTACGAGCAGTACTTC.

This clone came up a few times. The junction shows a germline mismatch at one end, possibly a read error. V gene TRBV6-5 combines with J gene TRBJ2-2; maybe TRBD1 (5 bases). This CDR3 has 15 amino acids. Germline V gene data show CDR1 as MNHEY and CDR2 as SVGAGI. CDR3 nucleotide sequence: TGTGCCAGCAGCGGACACACCAGTAACAACGGGGAGCTGTTTTTT. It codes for CASSGHTSNNGELFF.

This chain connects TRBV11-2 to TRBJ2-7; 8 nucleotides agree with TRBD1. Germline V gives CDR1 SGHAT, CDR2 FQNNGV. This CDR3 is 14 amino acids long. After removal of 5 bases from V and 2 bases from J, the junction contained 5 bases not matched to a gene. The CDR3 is CASSPGTGTYEQYF. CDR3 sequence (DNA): TGTGCCAGCAGCCCCGGGACAGGTACCTACGAGCAGTACTTC.

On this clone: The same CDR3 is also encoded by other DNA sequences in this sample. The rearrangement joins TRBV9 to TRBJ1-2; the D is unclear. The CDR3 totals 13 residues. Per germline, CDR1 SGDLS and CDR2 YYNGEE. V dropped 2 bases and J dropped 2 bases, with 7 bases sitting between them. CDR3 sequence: CASSVGGNYGYTF. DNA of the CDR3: TGTGCCAGCAGCGTGGGAGGAAACTATGGCTACACCTTC.

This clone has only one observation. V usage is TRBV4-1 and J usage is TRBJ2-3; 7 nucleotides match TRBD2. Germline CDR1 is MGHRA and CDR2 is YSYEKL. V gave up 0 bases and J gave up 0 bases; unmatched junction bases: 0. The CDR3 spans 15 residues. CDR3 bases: TGCGCCAGCAGCCAAGAGCGGGGGAGCACAGATACGCAGTATTTT. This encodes CASSQERGSTDTQYF.

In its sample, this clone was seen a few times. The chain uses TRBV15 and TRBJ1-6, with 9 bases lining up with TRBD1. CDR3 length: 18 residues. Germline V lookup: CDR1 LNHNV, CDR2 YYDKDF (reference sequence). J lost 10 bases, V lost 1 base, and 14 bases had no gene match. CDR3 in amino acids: CATSRALLRDRVSSPLHF. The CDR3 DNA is TGTGCCACCAGCAGAGCCCTACTGAGGGACAGGGTTTCCTCACCCCTCCACTTT. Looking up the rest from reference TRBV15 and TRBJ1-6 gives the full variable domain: DAMVIQNPRYQVTQFGKPVTLSCSQTLNHNVMYWYQQKSSQAPKLLFHYYDKDFNNEADTPDNFQSRRPNTSFCFLDIRSPGLGDTAMYLCATSRALLRDRVSSPLHFGNGTRLTVT.